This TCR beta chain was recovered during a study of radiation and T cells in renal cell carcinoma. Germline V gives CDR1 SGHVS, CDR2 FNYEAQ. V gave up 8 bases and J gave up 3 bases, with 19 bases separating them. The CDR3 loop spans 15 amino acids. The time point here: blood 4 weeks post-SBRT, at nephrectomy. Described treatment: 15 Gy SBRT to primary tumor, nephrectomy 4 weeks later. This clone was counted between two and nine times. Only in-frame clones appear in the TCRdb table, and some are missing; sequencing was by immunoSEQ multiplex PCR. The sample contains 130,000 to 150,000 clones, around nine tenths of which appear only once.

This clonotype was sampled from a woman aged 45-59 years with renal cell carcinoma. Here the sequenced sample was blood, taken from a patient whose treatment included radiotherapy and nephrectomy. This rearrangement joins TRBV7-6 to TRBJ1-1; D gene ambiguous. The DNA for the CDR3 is TGTGCCAGCTACGGAGGTGTGGGCGTGGACACTGAAGCTTTCTTT. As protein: CASYGGVGVDTEAFF.